This T cell receptor (beta chain) was captured in a study of cytomegalovirus exposure and HLA in healthy donors. Looked up from germline, CDR1 is MDHEN and CDR2 is SYDVKM. The CDR3 is 14 residues long. V lost 6 bases to trimming and J lost 4 bases; unmatched junction nucleotides: 5. The PCR contained 60 Vbeta and 13 Jbeta primers. Profiled with immunoSEQ multiplex PCR; TCRdb holds only in-frame clones, not every one. The sample yields about 160,000 clones, less than 90% seen once. General observations from the study: It emerged from a later analysis that several of the most significant clusters appeared to be linked to common viral pathogens. A previous analysis found most TCR beta V segments productive roughly 90% or roughly 30% of the time. Most likely, a cluster of highly shared sequence variants arose as a sequencing artifact.

Note on this clone: Antigen specificity is unknown.

The sample taken for sequencing was PBMCs. The V call is TRBV28, the J call TRBJ1-2; 10 bases are shared with TRBD1. The source is a male donor in good health and CMV-seropositive. Here the CDR3 DNA reads TGTGCCAGCAGATCGGGACAGGGGTCCTATGGCTACACCTTC. Protein sequence: CASRSGQGSYGYTF.